This T cell receptor (beta chain) was documented in a study of metastatic and nonmetastatic thyroid tumors. Study context: Repertoire comparisons spanned blood and tumor or nodule tissue from malignant and benign thyroid patients.

Patients had received no treatment of any kind before thyroid surgery. TCRdb re-called clones via MiXCR from the PCR reads. The sample yields around 30,000 clones, 15% to 20% seen once. General observations from the study: Benign nodules were reported to have significantly lower TCR beta diversity than malignant thyroid tumors, in blood and tumor.

V lost 5 bases and J 5 bases, leaving 13 bases between the germline ends. This CDR3 comprises 14 residues. The germline CDR1 and CDR2 sequences are SGHAT and FQNNGV. With regard to this clone: What it binds is unknown. Just one base apart from a much larger clone, this may be a read error.

The receptor was derived from a female donor with papillary thyroid cancer or a benign thyroid nodule (not recorded which). Some clones in this sample may be carry-over from other donors' samples. V and J are TRBV11-2 and TRBJ2-1; either TRBD1 or TRBD2 may fit D (5 bases each). The sequencing sample was made of blood. The CDR3, as DNA: TGTGCCAGCAGCATCCCCGGGACCGACAATGAGCAGTTCTTC. This codes for CASSIPGTDNEQFF.